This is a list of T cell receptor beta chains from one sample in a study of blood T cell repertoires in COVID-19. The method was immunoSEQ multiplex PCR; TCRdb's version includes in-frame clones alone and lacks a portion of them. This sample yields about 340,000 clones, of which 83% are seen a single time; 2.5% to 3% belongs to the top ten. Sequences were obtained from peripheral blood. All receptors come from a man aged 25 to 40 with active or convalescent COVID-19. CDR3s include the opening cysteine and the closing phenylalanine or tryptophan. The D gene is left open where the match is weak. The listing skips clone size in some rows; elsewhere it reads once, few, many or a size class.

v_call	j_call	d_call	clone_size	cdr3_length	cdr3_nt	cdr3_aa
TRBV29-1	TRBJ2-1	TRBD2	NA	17	TGCAGCGTTGAAGGGACTAGCGGGAGGGCTACCTACAATGAGCAGTTCTTC	CSVEGTSGRATYNEQFF
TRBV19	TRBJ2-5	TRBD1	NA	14	TGTGCCAGTAATATGGACAGGGACCAAGAGACCCAGTACTTC	CASNMDRDQETQYF
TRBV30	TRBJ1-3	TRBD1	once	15	TGTGCCTGGTATAGGACAGGGGACTCTGGAAACACCATATATTTT	CAWYRTGDSGNTIYF
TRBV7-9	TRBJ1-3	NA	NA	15	TGTGCCAGCAGTCGGGACTTGTTGGGAGGAAACACCATATATTTT	CASSRDLLGGNTIYF
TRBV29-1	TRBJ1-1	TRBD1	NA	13	TGCAGCGTGGGGAAGACAGGGGCTACTGAAGCTTTCTTT	CSVGKTGATEAFF
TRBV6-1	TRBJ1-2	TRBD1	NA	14	TGTGCCAGCAGTGAAGGGGGGACAGGGCTTGGCTACACCTTC	CASSEGGTGLGYTF
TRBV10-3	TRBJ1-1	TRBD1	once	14	TGTGCCATCAGTGAGGGGACAGCTGGAACTGAAGCTTTCTTT	CAISEGTAGTEAFF
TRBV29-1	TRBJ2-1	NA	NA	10	TGCAGCGCCACAGTGGGTGAGCAGTTCTTC	CSATVGEQFF
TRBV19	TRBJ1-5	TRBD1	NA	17	TGTGCCGGCCGGGACAGGGGTTCCCTTTATAGCAATCAGCCCCAGCATTTT	CAGRDRGSLYSNQPQHF
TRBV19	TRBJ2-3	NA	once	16	TGTGCCAGTAGCCCATTAGAGGCCCGAGGTACAGATACGCAGTATTTT	CASSPLEARGTDTQYF
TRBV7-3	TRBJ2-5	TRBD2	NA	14	TGTGCCAGCAGCCTAGCGGGGGGGCAAGAGACCCAGTACTTC	CASSLAGGQETQYF
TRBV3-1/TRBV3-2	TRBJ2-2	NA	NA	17	TGTGCCAGCAGCCAAGAGAAGGCAGGCCCGAACACCGGGGAGCTGTTTTTT	CASSQEKAGPNTGELFF
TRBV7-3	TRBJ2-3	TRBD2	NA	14	TGTGCCAGCAGCCCGGGACTAGCGTTTGATACGCAGTATTTT	CASSPGLAFDTQYF
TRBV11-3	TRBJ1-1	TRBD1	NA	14	TGTGCCAGCAGCTTGGGACAGGCGAACACTGAAGCTTTCTTT	CASSLGQANTEAFF
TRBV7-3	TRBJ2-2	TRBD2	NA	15	TGTGCCAGCAGCTTAAGGGGCGGCGGGGGCGGGGAGCTGTTTTTT	CASSLRGGGGGELFF
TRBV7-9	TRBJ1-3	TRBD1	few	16	TGTGCCAGCAGCCAAATCAGGGGGCCTGCTGGAAACACCATATATTTT	CASSQIRGPAGNTIYF
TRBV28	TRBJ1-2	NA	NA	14	TGTGCCAGCAGTTTTGGTTCAGGGTATTCCGGCTACACCTTC	CASSFGSGYSGYTF
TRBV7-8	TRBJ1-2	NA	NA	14	TGTGCCAGCAGCCTTCTTCGGGAGGACTATGGCTACACCTTC	CASSLLREDYGYTF
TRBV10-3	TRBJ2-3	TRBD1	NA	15	TGTGCCATCAGAACGGACAGGGTAGGTGCAGATACGCAGTATTTT	CAIRTDRVGADTQYF
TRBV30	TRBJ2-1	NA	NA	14	TGTGCCTGGAGTACGGAGCGCTACTACAATGAGCAGTTCTTC	CAWSTERYYNEQFF
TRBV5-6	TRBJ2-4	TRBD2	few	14	TGTGCCAGCAGCTCCGGACTAGCGGGGGACGAGGAGTACTTC	CASSSGLAGDEEYF
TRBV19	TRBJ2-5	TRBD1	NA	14	TGTGCCAGTCAAGACAGGGGGCGTCAAGAGACCCAGTACTTC	CASQDRGRQETQYF
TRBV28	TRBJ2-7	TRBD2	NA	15	TGTGCCAGCAGGGTCCCTAGCGGGATAGGTTACGAGCAGTACTTC	CASRVPSGIGYEQYF
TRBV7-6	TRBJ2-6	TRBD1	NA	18	TGTGCCAGCAGCCCAACCCGACAGGGGGCGCGAGGGGCCAACGTCCTGACTTTC	CASSPTRQGARGANVLTF